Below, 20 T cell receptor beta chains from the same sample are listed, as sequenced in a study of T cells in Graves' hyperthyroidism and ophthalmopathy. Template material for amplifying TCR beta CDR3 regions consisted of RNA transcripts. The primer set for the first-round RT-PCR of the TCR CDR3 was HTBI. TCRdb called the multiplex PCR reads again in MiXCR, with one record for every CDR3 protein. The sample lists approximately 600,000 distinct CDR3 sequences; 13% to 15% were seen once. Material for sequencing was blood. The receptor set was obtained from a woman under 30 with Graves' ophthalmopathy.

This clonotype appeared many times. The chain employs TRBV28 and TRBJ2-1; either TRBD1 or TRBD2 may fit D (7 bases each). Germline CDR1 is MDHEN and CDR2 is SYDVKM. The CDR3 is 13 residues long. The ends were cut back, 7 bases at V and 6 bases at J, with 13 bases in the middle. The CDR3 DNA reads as TGTGCCAGCACGCAGGGGGGGATCAATGAGCAGTTCTTC. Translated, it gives CASTQGGINEQFF.

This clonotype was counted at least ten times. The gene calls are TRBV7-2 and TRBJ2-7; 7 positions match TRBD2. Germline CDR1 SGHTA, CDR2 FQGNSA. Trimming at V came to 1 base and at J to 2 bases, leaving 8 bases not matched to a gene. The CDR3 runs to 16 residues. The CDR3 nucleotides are TGTGCCAGCAGCTTAGATGTGGCGGGAGTTACCTACGAGCAGTACTTC. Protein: CASSLDVAGVTYEQYF.

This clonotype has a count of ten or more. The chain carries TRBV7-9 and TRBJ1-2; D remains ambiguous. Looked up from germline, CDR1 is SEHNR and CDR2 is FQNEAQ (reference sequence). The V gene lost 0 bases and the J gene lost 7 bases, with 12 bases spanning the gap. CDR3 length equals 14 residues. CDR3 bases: TGTGCCAGCAGCTTAGCGACGGCCCACGGTGGCTACACCTTC. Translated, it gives CASSLATAHGGYTF.

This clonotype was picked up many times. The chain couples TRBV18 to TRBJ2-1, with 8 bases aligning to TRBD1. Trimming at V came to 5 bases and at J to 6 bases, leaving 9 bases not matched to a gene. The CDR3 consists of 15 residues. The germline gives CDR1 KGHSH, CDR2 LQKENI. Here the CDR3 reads CASSAPVGQGNEQFF. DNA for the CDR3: TGTGCCAGCTCAGCGCCGGTAGGACAGGGCAATGAGCAGTTCTTC.

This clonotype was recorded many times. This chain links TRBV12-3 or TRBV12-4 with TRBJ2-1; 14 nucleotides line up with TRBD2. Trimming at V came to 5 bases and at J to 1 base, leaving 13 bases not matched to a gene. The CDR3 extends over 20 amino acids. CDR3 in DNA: TGTGCCAGCAGTCCCATCATGGGGACTAGCGGGAGTCAGTCCTACAATGAGCAGTTCTTC. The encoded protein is CASSPIMGTSGSQSYNEQFF.

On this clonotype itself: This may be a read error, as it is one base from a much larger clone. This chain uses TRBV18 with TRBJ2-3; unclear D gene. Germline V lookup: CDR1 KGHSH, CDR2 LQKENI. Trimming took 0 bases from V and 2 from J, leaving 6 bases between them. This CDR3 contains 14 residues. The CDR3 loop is CASSPPIVTDTQYF. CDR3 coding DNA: TGTGCCAGCTCACCACCGATTGTCACAGATACGCAGTATTTT.

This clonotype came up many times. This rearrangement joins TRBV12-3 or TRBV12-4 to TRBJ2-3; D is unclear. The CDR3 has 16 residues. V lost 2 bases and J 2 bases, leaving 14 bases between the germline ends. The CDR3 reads CASSLKFWAHTDTQYF. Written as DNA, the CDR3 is TGTGCCAGCAGTTTAAAATTTTGGGCTCACACAGATACGCAGTATTTT.

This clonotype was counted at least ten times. This CDR3 reads CASSMLDRITEAFF. The CDR3 DNA reads TGCGCCAGCAGCATGCTAGACAGGATCACTGAAGCTTTCTTT. The chain recombines TRBV5-1 with TRBJ1-1, with D possibly matching TRBD1 (6 bases). The V end was cut by 4 bases, the J end by 4 bases, with 14 bases between. Germline loops: CDR1 SGHRS, CDR2 YFSETQ. The CDR3 totals 14 residues.

CDR3 in amino acids: CAWSRGESPLHF. The CDR3 DNA sequence: TGTGCCTGGAGTCGGGGGGAATCACCCCTCCACTTT. This rearrangement joins TRBV30 to TRBJ1-6, with a possible D match to TRBD1 (5 bases). This CDR3 region has 12 residues. V lost 2 bases, J lost 10 bases, and 9 bases lay in between. The germline V gene encodes CDR1 GTSNPN and CDR2 SVGIG (reference sequence). The full variable domain, with the rest looked up from reference TRBV30 and TRBJ1-6, is SQTIHQWPATLVQPVGSPLSLECTVEGTSNPNLYWYRQAAGRGLQLLFYSVGIGQISSEVPQNLSASRPQDRQFILSSKKLLLSDSGFYLCAWSRGESPLHFGNGTRLTVT.

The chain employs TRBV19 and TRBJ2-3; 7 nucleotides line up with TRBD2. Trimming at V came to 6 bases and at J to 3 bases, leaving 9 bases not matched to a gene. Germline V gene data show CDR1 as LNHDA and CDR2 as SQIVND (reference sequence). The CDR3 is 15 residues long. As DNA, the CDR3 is TGTGCCAGTAGGGTTGGCGGGAGTCGGACAGATACGCAGTATTTT. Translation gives CASRVGGSRTDTQYF.

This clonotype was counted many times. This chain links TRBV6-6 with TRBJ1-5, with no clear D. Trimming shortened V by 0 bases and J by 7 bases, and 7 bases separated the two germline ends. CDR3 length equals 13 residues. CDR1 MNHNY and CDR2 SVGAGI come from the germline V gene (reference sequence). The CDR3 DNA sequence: TGTGCCAGCAGTTACTCCCAGAGGCAGCCCCAGCATTTT. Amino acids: CASSYSQRQPQHF.

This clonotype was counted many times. CDR3 protein: CASRPSRNEQFF. CDR3 DNA: TGTGCCAGCAGACCCAGCCGGAATGAGCAGTTCTTC. The chain has TRBV2 and TRBJ2-1, with no clear D. The V end was cut by 6 bases, the J end by 7 bases, with 10 bases between. The CDR3 is 12 residues long. The V gene's germline CDR1 is SNHLY and CDR2 FYNNEI.

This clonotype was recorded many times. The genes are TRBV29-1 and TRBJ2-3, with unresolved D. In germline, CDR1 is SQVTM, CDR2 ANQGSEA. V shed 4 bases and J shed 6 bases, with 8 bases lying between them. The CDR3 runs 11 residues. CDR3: CSVAVSDTQYF. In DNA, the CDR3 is TGCAGCGTTGCCGTTTCGGATACGCAGTATTTT.

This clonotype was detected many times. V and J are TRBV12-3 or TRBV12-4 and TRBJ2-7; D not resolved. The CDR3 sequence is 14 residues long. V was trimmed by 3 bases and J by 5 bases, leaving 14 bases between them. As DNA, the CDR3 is TGTGCCAGCAGTTTCAAATCGCCCCAACACGAGCAGTACTTC. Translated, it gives CASSFKSPQHEQYF.

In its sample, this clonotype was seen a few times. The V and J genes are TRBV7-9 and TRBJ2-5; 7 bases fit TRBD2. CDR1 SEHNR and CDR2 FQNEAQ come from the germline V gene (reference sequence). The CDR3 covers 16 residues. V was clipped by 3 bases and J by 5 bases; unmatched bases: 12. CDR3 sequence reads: CASSFSRLARRETQYF. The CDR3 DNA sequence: TGTGCCAGCAGCTTCTCACGACTAGCTCGCCGGGAGACCCAGTACTTC.

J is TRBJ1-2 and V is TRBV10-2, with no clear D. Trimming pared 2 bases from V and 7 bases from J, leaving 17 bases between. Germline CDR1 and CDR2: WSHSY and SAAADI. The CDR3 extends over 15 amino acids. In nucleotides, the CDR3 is TGCGCCAGCAGTGAGACCCTTTCAGGTGGTGGTGGCTACACCTTC. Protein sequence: CASSETLSGGGGYTF.

The CDR3: CSARDGAINEKLFF. CDR3 DNA: TGCAGTGCTAGAGATGGGGCCATTAATGAAAAACTGTTTTTT. This chain uses TRBV20-1 with TRBJ1-4, with D perhaps TRBD1 (5 bases). CDR1 and CDR2 (germline): DFQATT, SNEGSKA (reference sequence). The CDR3 loop spans 14 amino acids. V lost 0 bases and J 4 bases, leaving 9 bases between the germline ends.

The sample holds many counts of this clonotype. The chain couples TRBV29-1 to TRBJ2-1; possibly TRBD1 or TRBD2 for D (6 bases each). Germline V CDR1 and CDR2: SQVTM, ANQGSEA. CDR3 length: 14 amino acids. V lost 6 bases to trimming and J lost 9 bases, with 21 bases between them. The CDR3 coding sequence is TGCAGCGTCGGCGTCTCAGCGGGCAGGGGTGAGCAGTTCTTC. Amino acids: CSVGVSAGRGEQFF.

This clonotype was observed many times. The DNA for the CDR3 is TGTGCCATCAGTGAGCGGAGCGGGACCCACAATGAGCAGTTCTTC. Residues: CAISERSGTHNEQFF. V gene TRBV10-3 combines with J gene TRBJ2-1; 7 bases line up with TRBD2. Trimming at V came to 2 bases and at J to 5 bases, leaving 6 bases not matched to a gene. Germline-derived CDR1 and CDR2 are ENHRY and SYGVKD. CDR3 length equals 15 residues.

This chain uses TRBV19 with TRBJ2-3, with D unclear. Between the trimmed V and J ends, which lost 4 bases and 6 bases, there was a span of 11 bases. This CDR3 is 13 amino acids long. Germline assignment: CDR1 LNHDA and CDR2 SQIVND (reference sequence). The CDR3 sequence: CASSTGPLDTQYF. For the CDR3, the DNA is TGTGCCAGTAGTACTGGGCCACTGGATACGCAGTATTTT.